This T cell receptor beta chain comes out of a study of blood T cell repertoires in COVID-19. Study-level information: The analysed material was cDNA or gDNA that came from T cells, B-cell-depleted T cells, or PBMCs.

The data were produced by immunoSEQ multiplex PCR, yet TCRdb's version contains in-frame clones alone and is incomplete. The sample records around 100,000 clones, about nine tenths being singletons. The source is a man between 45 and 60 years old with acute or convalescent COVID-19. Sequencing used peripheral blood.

CDR3 region: CASSSSYRGPETQYF. The CDR3 nucleotides read TGTGCCAGCAGTTCGTCGTACAGGGGGCCAGAGACCCAGTACTTC. The chain combines TRBV28 with TRBJ2-5; 9 nucleotides align to TRBD1. Losses at the gene ends were 4 bases for V and 4 bases for J; bases not matched to a gene: 7. The CDR3 is 15 amino acids. Germline assignment: CDR1 MDHEN and CDR2 SYDVKM.